In this sample, the clone carrying this T cell receptor beta chain turned up a few times. The antigen is undetermined. Disease duration under 2 months; hyperthyroidism patients were aged 18 to 65. Investigators excluded patients with uncontrolled infection, other autoimmune disease, pregnancy or lactation. The sample belongs to a study of T cells in Graves' hyperthyroidism and ophthalmopathy. Notes on the study in general: The model's output predicted ophthalmopathy at a median of approximately 6.5 months prior to onset.

Authors of the study amplified TCR beta CDR3 regions from RNA transcripts. When the TCR CDR3 underwent first-round RT-PCR, the HTBI primer set was used. TCRdb redid the calling of the multiplex PCR reads with MiXCR, one entry per CDR3 protein. The sample shows 700,000 to 950,000 distinct CDR3 sequences, roughly a third of them seen only once. The CDR3 covers 15 residues. V gave up 1 base and J gave up 9 bases; unmatched junction bases: 7. CDR1 is LGHNA and CDR2 is YSLEER in the germline V gene. V usage is TRBV4-3 and J usage is TRBJ1-5, with 9 bases aligning to TRBD1. The sequencing input was blood. This TCR came from a middle-aged woman with Graves' hyperthyroidism. For the CDR3, the DNA is TGCGCCAGCAGCCAAGGCTCGGGACAGGGAAGGCCCCAGCATTTT. Its translation is CASSQGSGQGRPQHF.